Listed below are T cell receptor beta chains from one sample, sequenced in a study of T cells in localized non-small cell lung cancer. Repertoires were generated with immunoSEQ multiplex PCR, while TCRdb's copy carries only in-frame clones and drops some. The table records about 9,600 clones, roughly 45% of them present only once. This material consisted of lymph node tissue, taken before any cancer treatment. These receptors originate from a woman aged 35 to 75 with stage I lung adenocarcinoma. Each CDR3 is given with its conserved first and last residue. Fields, in order: V gene, D gene, J gene, CDR3 protein. The D gene is left open where the match is weak.

TRBV4-1	-	TRBJ2-5	CASSQDSPFIAGALGVKTQYF
TRBV14	TRBD2	TRBJ2-1	CASSLRRGLAGYNEQFF
TRBV6-8	-	TRBJ1-5	CASGGAGYSNQPQHF
TRBV9	-	TRBJ1-5	CASSAHGQGPQHF
TRBV18	TRBD1	TRBJ2-1	CASSPGEGQAYNEQFF
TRBV10-1	TRBD1	TRBJ2-3	CASSEFGQGGDTQYF
TRBV19	-	TRBJ1-1	CASSTPDGLNTEAFF
TRBV6-8	-	TRBJ2-7	CASRGNFSYEQYF
TRBV19	-	TRBJ2-7	CASSIRPESYEQYF
TRBV2	-	TRBJ1-2	CASKPRVSHYGYTF
TRBV30	-	TRBJ1-1	CAWSVNTEAFF
TRBV10-2	TRBD2	TRBJ2-5	CASSEGLAGGQETQYF
TRBV6-8	-	TRBJ2-3	CASSYSEGGRTDTQYF
TRBV11-3	-	TRBJ2-7	CASSPQVIQGLGYEQYF
TRBV10-2	-	TRBJ2-5	CASSETAQETQYF
TRBV19	TRBD1	TRBJ2-7	CASSPGTGGSYEQYF
TRBV25-1	-	TRBJ1-4	CASSARKGGLDEKLFF
TRBV6-8	-	TRBJ2-1	CASSSIDRVYNEQFF
TRBV15	-	TRBJ1-2	CATSREAASVGYTF
TRBV6-8	-	TRBJ2-3	CASKGSAADTQYF
TRBV19	-	TRBJ1-2	CASTLGGYGYTF
TRBV19	-	TRBJ1-4	CASRSSEKLFF
TRBV5-1	TRBD1	TRBJ1-2	CASSYGQGAGGYTF
TRBV30	-	TRBJ1-1	CAWSVHRNTEAFF
TRBV19	-	TRBJ1-1	CASREQGGGTEAFF
TRBV18	TRBD1	TRBJ1-4	CASSPMGQGNEKLFF
TRBV9	-	TRBJ2-4	CASSGDLAKNIQYF
TRBV6-8	-	TRBJ1-3	CATNRGGEGNTIYF
TRBV10-3	TRBD1	TRBJ1-5	CAISESGGQSGNQPQHF
TRBV6-1	-	TRBJ1-3	CASSEARSGNTIYF
TRBV30	-	TRBJ1-1	CAWYPRVSTEAFF
TRBV30	-	TRBJ2-2	CAWSVLSGELFF
TRBV12-5	-	TRBJ2-2	CASEETPGELFF
TRBV18	-	TRBJ2-3	CASSPEFRADTQYF
TRBV6-8	TRBD1	TRBJ2-5	CASSYRGTGGEETQYF
TRBV18	TRBD1	TRBJ1-6	CASSPDGTANSPLHF